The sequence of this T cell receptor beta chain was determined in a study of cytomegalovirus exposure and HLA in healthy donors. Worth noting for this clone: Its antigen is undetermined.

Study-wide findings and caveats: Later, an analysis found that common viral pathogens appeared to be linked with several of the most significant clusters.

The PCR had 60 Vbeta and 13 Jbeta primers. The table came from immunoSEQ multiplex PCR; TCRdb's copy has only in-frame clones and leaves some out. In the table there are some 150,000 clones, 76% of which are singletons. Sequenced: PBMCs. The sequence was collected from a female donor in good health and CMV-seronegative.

CDR3 sequence reads: CASSVSFTAGGLSYNEQFF. For the CDR3, the DNA is TGTGCCAGCAGCGTATCGTTCACAGCGGGGGGCCTCTCCTACAATGAGCAGTTCTTC. This sequence joins TRBV9 and TRBJ2-1, with 9 bases matching TRBD2. The trim removed 1 base at V and 0 bases at J, leaving 11 bases unmatched. This CDR3 contains 19 residues. Germline V CDR1 and CDR2: SGDLS, YYNGEE.